The sequence of this T cell receptor beta chain was determined in a study of blood T cell repertoires in COVID-19. As processed by the authors: Estimates of nucleated cell counts were drawn from the amplification of reference gene primers. Repertoires were generated with immunoSEQ multiplex PCR, while TCRdb's copy carries only in-frame clones and drops some. The V and J calls and clone size are taken from that table; D and trimming were inferred from the DNA. Seen here are about 270,000 clones, 70% to 90% observed once, and the top ten hold approximately 10%. Germline trimming cut 6 bases from V and 8 bases from J; bases unmatched to any gene: 3. This CDR3 comprises 11 residues. Germline V gene data show CDR1 as KGHSH and CDR2 as LQKENI.

The V gene is TRBV18, the J gene TRBJ1-1, with 7 positions matching TRBD1. The receptor was isolated from a woman in her seventies with acute or convalescent COVID-19. The sample consisted of peripheral blood. The CDR3, as DNA: TGTGCCAGCTCGGGACAGAGAGAAGCTTTCTTT. This codes for CASSGQREAFF. Filled out from reference TRBV18 and TRBJ1-1, the complete variable domain reads NAGVMQNPRHLVRRRGQEARLRCSPMKGHSHVYWYRQLPEEGLKFMVYLQKENIIDESGMPKERFSAEFPKEGPSILRIQQVVRGDSAAYFCASSGQREAFFGQGTRLTVV.